Following are 23 T cell receptor beta chains from one sample sequenced in a study of tumor-infiltrating lymphocytes in glioblastoma multiforme. Three nested ARM-PCR rounds with V-beta and C-beta primers built TCRB libraries. TCRdb reanalysed the multiplex PCR reads using MiXCR and keeps one entry per CDR3 protein. The sample yields about 9,200 distinct CDR3 sequences, around three fifths seen once. Sample: brain tumor tissue. These receptors were taken from a male donor with glioblastoma.

This clonotype was seen many times. V and J are TRBV3-1 and TRBJ2-5, with 7 bases identical to TRBD2. Germline lookup yields CDR1 LGHDT and CDR2 YNNKEL (reference sequence). The CDR3 spans 14 residues. With V trimmed by 5 bases and J by 2 bases, 5 bases remained unmatched. In nucleotides, the CDR3 is TGTGCCAGCAGCATAAGAGCGGGGCAAGAGACCCAGTACTTC. Protein product: CASSIRAGQETQYF.

This clonotype has a single count. A much larger clone differs from this one at a single base, so this may be a read error. CDR3 protein: CASSEHVNNEQFF. The CDR3 nucleotides are TGTGCCAGCAGCGAACATGTTAACAATGAGCAGTTCTTC. This chain connects TRBV28 to TRBJ2-1; D is undetermined. Per germline, CDR1 MDHEN and CDR2 SYDVKM. This CDR3 has 13 residues. Trimming removed 6 bases at V and 5 bases at J, with 11 bases between. The full variable domain, its missing parts supplied by reference TRBV28 and TRBJ2-1, is DVKVTQSSRYLVKRTGEKVFLECVQDMDHENMFWYRQDPGLGLRLIYFSYDVKMKEKGDIPEGYSVSREKKERFSLILESASTNQTSMYLCASSEHVNNEQFFGPGTRLTVL.

The genes are TRBV11-2 and TRBJ2-2; no firm D call. The CDR3 has 12 amino acids. The germline gives CDR1 SGHAT, CDR2 FQNNGV. The germline V and J ends were trimmed by 7 bases and 1 base, with 4 bases remaining between them. Here the CDR3 reads CASIQNTGELFF. CDR3 in DNA: TGTGCCAGCATCCAGAACACCGGGGAGCTGTTTTTT. Supplemented by reference TRBV11-2 and TRBJ2-2, the full variable domain reads EAGVAQSPRYKIIEKRQSVAFWCNPISGHATLYWYQQILGQGPKLLIQFQNNGVVDDSQLPKDRFSAERLKGVDSTLKIQPAKLEDSAVYLCASIQNTGELFFGEGSRLTVL.

The chain uses TRBV20-1 and TRBJ2-3; 9 bases align to TRBD1. J gave up 3 bases and V 1 base, and 8 bases lay outside the gene matches. The CDR3 is made up of 16 amino acids. Germline CDR1 DFQATT, CDR2 SNEGSKA (reference sequence). The chain's CDR3 is CSARAGMGQGTDTQYF. Here the CDR3 DNA reads TGCAGTGCTAGAGCAGGAATGGGACAGGGTACAGATACGCAGTATTTT.

The rearrangement joins TRBV6-1 to TRBJ1-6; D gene uncertain. This CDR3 has 13 residues. Germline assignment: CDR1 MNHNS and CDR2 SASEGT. V was pared by 3 bases and J by 8 bases, with 8 bases between. Here the CDR3 reads CASSELLDSPLHF. Written as DNA, the CDR3 is TGTGCCAGCAGTGAGCTCCTGGATTCACCCCTCCACTTT.

Notes on this clonotype: The germline gene is not matched at one end of the junction; a read error may be the cause. The rearrangement joins TRBV11-2 to TRBJ2-1; D is ambiguous. Germline V gives CDR1 SGHAT, CDR2 FQNNGV. This CDR3 region has 15 residues. In DNA, the CDR3 is TGTGTCAGCAGCTTGAGACAAGGGCAACAGAATGAGCAGTTCTTC. Its protein product is CVSSLRQGQQNEQFF. Looking up the rest from reference TRBV11-2 and TRBJ2-1 gives the full variable domain: EAGVAQSPRYKIIEKRQSVAFWCNPISGHATLYWYQQILGQGPKLLIQFQNNGVVDDSQLPKDRFSAERLKGVDSTLKIQPAKLEDSAVYLCVSSLRQGQQNEQFFGPGTRLTVL.

The DNA for the CDR3 is TGTGCCAGCAGCTTAGCTGGGGCCGGGACAGCTGATGAAAAACTGTTTTTT. Its translation: CASSLAGAGTADEKLFF. This chain joins TRBV11-2 and TRBJ1-4; 7 bases match TRBD1. V lost 1 base, J lost 6 bases, and 11 bases stayed unmatched. The CDR3 has 17 amino acids. Germline V gene sequence: CDR1 SGHAT, CDR2 FQNNGV.

This clonotype is termed large. The chain has TRBV11-2 and TRBJ2-1; 7 positions agree with TRBD2. This CDR3 contains 17 residues. The germline V gene has CDR1 SGHAT and CDR2 FQNNGV. V shed 1 base, J shed 2 bases, and the junction held 8 bases outside the gene matches. This CDR3 is CASSLVPASGTYNEQFF. As DNA, the CDR3 is TGTGCCAGCAGCTTAGTCCCCGCTAGCGGCACCTACAATGAGCAGTTCTTC.

About this clonotype itself: The CDR3 does not end in the conserved phenylalanine or tryptophan, so this is likely a read error. This rearrangement joins TRBV11-2 to TRBJ2-2; D unclear. Germline assignment: CDR1 SGHAT and CDR2 FQNNGV. The CDR3 has 14 residues. This chain's CDR3 is CASSSGLDPGELFS. CDR3 DNA sequence: TGTGCTAGCAGCTCAGGTCTAGATCCCGGGGAGCTGTTTTCT.

To note about this clonotype: This likely comes from a read error, as the CDR3 has no conserved phenylalanine or tryptophan at its end. The chain is built from TRBV4-1 and TRBJ2-7; D perhaps matches TRBD2 (5 bases). With 3 bases removed from V and 9 bases from J, the gap between germline ends came to 21 bases. There are 15 residues in the CDR3. Germline CDR1 is MGHRA and CDR2 is YSYEKL. DNA for the CDR3: TGCGCCAGCAGCCAGGACCTGACGGGGTCCCTCGGGCAGTACCTC. Translating gives CASSQDLTGSLGQYL.

The chain recombines TRBV11-2 with TRBJ2-1; tentative D call: TRBD2 (5 bases). Looked up from germline, CDR1 is SGHAT and CDR2 is FQNNGV. The CDR3 spans 15 residues. V was trimmed by 1 base and J by 4 bases, leaving 11 bases between them. This CDR3 reads CASSLVPSQYNEQFF. The CDR3 DNA is TGTGCCAGCAGCTTAGTTCCTAGCCAGTACAATGAGCAGTTCTTC.

The V and J genes are TRBV12-3 or TRBV12-4 and TRBJ2-2, with 11 bases identical to TRBD2. J was trimmed by 5 bases and V by 5 bases; bases with no gene match: 10. This CDR3 is 17 amino acids long. The CDR3 reads CASSPYSGRATTGELFF. The DNA for the CDR3 is TGTGCCAGCAGTCCCTATAGCGGGAGGGCCACGACCGGGGAGCTGTTTTTT.

In the case of this clonotype: At one end, the junction sequence differs from germline, possibly due to a read error. The chain combines TRBV29-1 with TRBJ2-1; 7 bases are shared with TRBD1. Germline lookup yields CDR1 SQVTM and CDR2 ANQGSEA. The CDR3 sequence is 12 residues long. The CDR3 nucleotides are TGCAGCGTCAGACAGGGCGACAATGAGCAGTTCTTT. Translation gives CSVRQGDNEQFF.

A word on this clonotype: At one end, the junction sequence differs from germline, possibly due to a read error. The J gene is TRBJ1-2, the V gene TRBV20-1; no clear D gene. Germline-derived CDR1 and CDR2 are DFQATT and SNEGSKA (reference sequence). CDR3 length: 13 amino acids. The CDR3 loop is CSTERPSSYGYIF. The DNA of the CDR3 is TGCAGTACTGAAAGACCCAGCTCCTATGGCTACATCTTC.

The V gene is TRBV20-1, the J gene TRBJ2-7; 7 bases fit TRBD2. The CDR3 is 15 amino acids. The trim removed 4 bases at V and 4 bases at J, leaving 13 bases unmatched. In germline, CDR1 is DFQATT, CDR2 SNEGSKA (reference sequence). CDR3 DNA: TGCAGTGCTATACCTACGGCGGGAGTGTGGTACGAGCAGTACTTC. This encodes CSAIPTAGVWYEQYF.

The chain combines TRBV11-2 with TRBJ2-3; TRBD1 matches 8 bases. Losses at the gene ends were 2 bases for V and 2 bases for J; bases not matched to a gene: 6. Per the germline V gene, CDR1 is SGHAT and CDR2 is FQNNGV. The CDR3 length is 16 residues. The CDR3 DNA is TGTGCCAGCAGCTTACAGGGGGCGCGGGTCACAGATACGCAGTATTTT. Its translation is CASSLQGARVTDTQYF.

As for this clonotype: This may arise from a read error, as a much more abundant clone is one base away. CDR3 in DNA: TGCAGTGCCCCAACAGTCCCTGGGGCCAACGTCCTGACTTTC. The encoded protein is CSAPTVPGANVLTF. J is TRBJ2-6 and V is TRBV20-1; D unclear. The CDR3 spans 14 residues. CDR1 is DFQATT, CDR2 SNEGSKA, per germline (reference sequence). Trimming left V 6 bases short and J 2 bases short, with 11 bases between.

This clonotype was seen a few times. CDR3 DNA sequence: TGTGCCAGCAGATACGAAACAGGGTCAAACAATGAGCAGTTCTTC. Its translation is CASRYETGSNNEQFF. The chain is built from TRBV6-1 and TRBJ2-1, with a tentative D call TRBD1 (6 bases). The V end was cut by 6 bases, the J end by 5 bases, with 17 bases between. Germline CDR1 and CDR2: MNHNS and SASEGT. The CDR3 totals 15 residues.

V usage is TRBV12-3 or TRBV12-4 and J usage is TRBJ2-7, with 9 bases matching TRBD2. This CDR3 has 13 amino acids. The J segment lost 6 bases and the V segment lost 3 bases, leaving 3 bases of the junction unmatched. CDR3 loop: CASSFGGRVEQYF. CDR3 coding DNA: TGTGCCAGCAGTTTCGGCGGGAGGGTCGAGCAGTACTTC.

With regard to this clonotype: Since no conserved phenylalanine or tryptophan closes the CDR3, a read error is the likely cause. The chain combines TRBV20-1 with TRBJ2-3; 15 nucleotides line up with TRBD2. Germline-derived CDR1 and CDR2 are DFQATT and SNEGSKA (reference sequence). The CDR3 runs 20 residues. CDR3 residues: CSASRPGLAGGPSSTDMQYI. Here the CDR3 DNA reads TGCAGTGCTAGTCGCCCTGGACTAGCGGGAGGGCCGAGTAGCACAGATATGCAGTATATT.

Note on this clonotype: The junction departs from the called germline gene at one end, perhaps through a read error. The chain employs TRBV29-1 and TRBJ1-6, with a tentative D call TRBD1 (6 bases). This CDR3 comprises 13 residues. The germline CDR1 and CDR2 sequences are SQVTM and ANQGSEA. The chain's CDR3 is CSVARDIESPPHF. CDR3 DNA sequence: TGCAGCGTTGCCAGGGACATAGAGTCACCCCCCCACTTT.

Turning to this clonotype: It may be a read error: a sequence one base away is much more abundant. This rearrangement joins TRBV13 to TRBJ2-3; D not resolved. Germline V gene sequence: CDR1 PRHDT, CDR2 FYEKMQ (reference sequence). The CDR3 has 11 amino acids. The CDR3 bases are TGTGCCAGCAGCCTCACAGATATGCAGTATTTT. Protein sequence: CASSLTDMQYF.

Comments on this clonotype: Mismatch with germline at one junction end may stem from a read error. Here the CDR3 DNA reads TGCAGTGCTAGAGACCCGGACAGGGGGATTCGGAGAGCCAACAACACTCAGTACTTC. It translates to CSARDPDRGIRRANNTQYF. The V gene is TRBV20-1, the J gene TRBJ2-4, with 10 bases aligning to TRBD1. The V gene's germline CDR1 is DFQATT and CDR2 SNEGSKA (reference sequence). The CDR3 runs 19 residues.